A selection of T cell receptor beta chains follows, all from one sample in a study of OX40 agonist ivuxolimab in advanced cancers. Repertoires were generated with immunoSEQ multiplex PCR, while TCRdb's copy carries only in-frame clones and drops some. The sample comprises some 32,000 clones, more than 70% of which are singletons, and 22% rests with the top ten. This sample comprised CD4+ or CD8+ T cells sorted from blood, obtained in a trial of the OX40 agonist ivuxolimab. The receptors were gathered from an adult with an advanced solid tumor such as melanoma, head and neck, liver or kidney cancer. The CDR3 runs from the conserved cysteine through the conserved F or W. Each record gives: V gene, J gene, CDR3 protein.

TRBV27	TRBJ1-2	CASASTRGGFGYTF
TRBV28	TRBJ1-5	CASSYRDRASNQPQHF
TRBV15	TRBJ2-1	CATSRGTSGGAGEQFF
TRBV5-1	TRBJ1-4	CASSLDCPTNEKLFF
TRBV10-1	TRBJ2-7	CAVQFRRAAHEQYF
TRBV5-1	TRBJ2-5	CASSLVRETQYF
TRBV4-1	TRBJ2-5	CASSQVGRGETQYF
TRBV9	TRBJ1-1	CASSGPGQGITEAFF
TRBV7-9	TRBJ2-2	CTSSLVTGRGELFF
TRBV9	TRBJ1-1	CASSVEYQGARTEAFF
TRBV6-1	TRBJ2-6	CASSEGRSGANVLTF
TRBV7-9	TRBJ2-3	CASSLGQGAFISTDTQYF
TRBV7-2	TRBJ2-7	CASRLASTYEQYF
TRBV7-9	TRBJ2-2	CASSLEAGVFTGELFF
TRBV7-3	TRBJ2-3	CASSLTSGRALDTQYF
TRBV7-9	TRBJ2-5	CATATGQETQYF
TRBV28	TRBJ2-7	CASSVRDGLYEQYF
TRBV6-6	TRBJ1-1	CASSYGTFEAFF
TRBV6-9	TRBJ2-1	CASKPLGGPTSYNEQFF
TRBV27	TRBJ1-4	CASSPRQGQWEKLFF
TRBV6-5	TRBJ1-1	CASRTTDRLNTEAFF
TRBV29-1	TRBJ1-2	CSVPLPNSNTF
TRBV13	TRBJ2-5	CASSRGLADGETQYF
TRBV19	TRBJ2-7	CASSLYYGTGTGEQYF
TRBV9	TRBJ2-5	CASSVGDRGWETQYF
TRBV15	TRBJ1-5	CATSSGAGGYSDAQHF
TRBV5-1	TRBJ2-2	CASSLDQNTGELFF
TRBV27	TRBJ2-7	CASSYTEGLGEQYF
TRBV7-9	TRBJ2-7	CASSSPIKAAGGGEQYF
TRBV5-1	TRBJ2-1	CASSFLSSYNEQFF
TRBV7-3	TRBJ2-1	CASSALAGGNEQFF
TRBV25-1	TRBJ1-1	CASIRGTEAFF
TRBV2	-	CANGLAGSYEQYF
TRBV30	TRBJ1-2	CAWPTGLGYTF